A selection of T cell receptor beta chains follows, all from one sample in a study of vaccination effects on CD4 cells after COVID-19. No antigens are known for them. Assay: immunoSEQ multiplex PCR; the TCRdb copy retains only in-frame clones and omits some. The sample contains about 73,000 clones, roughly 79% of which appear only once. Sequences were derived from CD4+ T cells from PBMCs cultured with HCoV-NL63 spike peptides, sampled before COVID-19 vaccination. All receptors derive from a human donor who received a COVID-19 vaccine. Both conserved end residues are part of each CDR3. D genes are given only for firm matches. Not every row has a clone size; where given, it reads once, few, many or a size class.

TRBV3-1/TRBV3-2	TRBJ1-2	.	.	CASSQDSLANYGYTF	TGTGCCAGCAGCCAAGACAGTCTAGCTAACTATGGCTACACCTTC
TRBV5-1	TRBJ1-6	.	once	CASSWRTSDSPLHF	TGCGCCAGCAGCTGGAGGACGTCAGATTCACCCCTCCACTTT
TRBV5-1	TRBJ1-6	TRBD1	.	CASSLGQGDSPLHF	TGCGCCAGCAGCTTGGGACAGGGGGATTCACCCCTCCACTTT
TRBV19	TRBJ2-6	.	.	CASSGGRGANVLTF	TGTGCCAGTAGCGGGGGGCGTGGGGCCAACGTCCTGACTTTC
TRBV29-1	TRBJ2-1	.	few	CSVVRGIGYNEQFF	TGCAGCGTTGTTAGAGGGATTGGCTACAATGAGCAGTTCTTC
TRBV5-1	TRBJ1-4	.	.	CASSQSRQQNEKLFF	TGCGCCAGCAGCCAGTCCCGACAGCAGAATGAAAAACTGTTTTTT
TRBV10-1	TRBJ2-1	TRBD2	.	CASSERRGGHNEQFF	TGCGCCAGCAGTGAGAGGCGGGGGGGCCACAATGAGCAGTTCTTC
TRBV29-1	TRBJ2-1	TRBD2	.	CSALAGGYNEQFF	TGCAGCGCACTAGCGGGGGGTTACAATGAGCAGTTCTTC
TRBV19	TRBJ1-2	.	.	CASSRGQSYGYTF	TGTGCCAGTAGCCGGGGGCAGTCCTATGGCTACACCTTC
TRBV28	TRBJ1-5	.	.	CASSTNGGKDQPQHF	TGTGCCAGCAGCACAAACGGGGGTAAGGACCAGCCCCAGCATTTT
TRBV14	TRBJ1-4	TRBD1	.	CASVSGGGTNEKLFF	TGTGCCAGCGTGTCAGGGGGGGGAACTAATGAAAAACTGTTTTTT
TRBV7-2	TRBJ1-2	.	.	CASSLDWGADYGYTF	TGTGCCAGCAGCTTAGACTGGGGGGCGGACTATGGCTACACCTTC
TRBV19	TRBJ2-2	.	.	CASSIGRAGSGELFF	TGTGCCAGTAGTATTGGCAGGGCGGGCTCCGGGGAGCTGTTTTTT
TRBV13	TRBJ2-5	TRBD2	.	CASRDLAGRQETQYF	TGTGCCAGCAGAGACTTAGCGGGGAGACAAGAGACCCAGTACTTC
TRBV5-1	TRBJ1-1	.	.	CASSLFSGDTEAFF	TGCGCCAGCAGCTTGTTCTCGGGGGACACTGAAGCTTTCTTT
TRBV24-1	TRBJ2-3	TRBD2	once	CATSPGGAGDTQYF	TGTGCCACCAGTCCGGGGGGGGCAGGAGATACGCAGTATTTT
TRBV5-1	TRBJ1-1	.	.	CASSLDSTVTEAFF	TGCGCCAGCAGCTTGGACAGTACAGTCACTGAAGCTTTCTTT
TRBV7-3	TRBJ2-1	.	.	CASSMGLNNEQFF	TGTGCCAGCAGCATGGGACTGAACAATGAGCAGTTCTTC
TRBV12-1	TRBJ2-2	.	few	CASTQSTGELFF	TGTGCCAGCACCCAGAGCACCGGGGAGCTGTTTTTT
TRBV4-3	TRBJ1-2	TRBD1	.	CASSREGTGDYGYTF	TGCGCCAGCAGCCGAGAGGGGACAGGGGACTATGGCTACACCTTC
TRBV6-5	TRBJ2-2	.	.	CASRKQGQNTGELFF	TGTGCCAGCAGAAAACAGGGACAGAACACCGGGGAGCTGTTTTTT
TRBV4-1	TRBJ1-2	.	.	CASSQDAVPRTAMGYTF	TGCGCCAGCAGCCAAGATGCGGTGCCCAGGACAGCTATGGGGTACACCTTC
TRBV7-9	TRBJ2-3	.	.	CASSPQPGYF	TGTGCCAGCAGCCCTCAACCGGGATATTTT
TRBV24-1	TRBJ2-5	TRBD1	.	CATSDPAGTGETQYF	TGTGCCACCAGTGACCCCGCCGGGACAGGGGAGACCCAGTACTTC
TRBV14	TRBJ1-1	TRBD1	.	CASSQDRWQGDTEAFF	TGTGCCAGCAGCCAAGATCGGTGGCAGGGGGACACTGAAGCTTTCTTT